This passage covers 6 T cell receptor beta chains from one sample sequenced in a study of response to subunit inactivated influenza vaccine. Via MiXCR, TCRdb re-called the RT-PCR reads, giving one row per CDR3 protein. The sample holds under 850,000 distinct CDR3 sequences, about 18% seen once. The source material was PBMCs from blood, sampled 4 to 6 days after vaccination. The receptors shown here come from a man aged 50-59 years who received an inactivated influenza vaccine.

With regard to this clonotype: A read error may explain this, as a much larger clone is one base away. This CDR3 fails to terminate in the conserved phenylalanine or tryptophan, so it likely reflects a read error. The CDR3 protein is CASSPEGVISGANVLTL. The CDR3 coding sequence is TGTGCCAGCAGTCCGGAGGGCGTTATCTCTGGGGCCAACGTCCTGACTTTA. The chain carries TRBV12-3 or TRBV12-4 and TRBJ2-6; TRBD2 is a possible D gene (6 bases). The CDR3 is 17 residues long. The V end was cut by 5 bases, the J end by 0 bases, with 14 bases between.

This clonotype turned up a few times. CDR3 region: CASSRGTSANVLTF. The DNA for the CDR3 is TGTGCCAGCAGTCGGGGTACTTCGGCCAACGTCCTGACTTTC. The gene calls are TRBV12-3 or TRBV12-4 and TRBJ2-6; tentatively, D is TRBD2 (5 bases). The CDR3 extends over 14 amino acids. Trimming removed 5 bases from V and 6 bases from J, with 11 bases in between.

J is TRBJ2-7 and V is TRBV6-1; D may match TRBD1 or TRBD2 (5 bases each). CDR1 is MNHNS, CDR2 SASEGT, per germline. Trimming took off 7 bases at V and 3 bases at J, with 19 bases between the two ends. The CDR3 extends over 15 amino acids. The CDR3 coding sequence is TGTGCCAGCAAACTGTCCAGGGACGGAAGCTACGAGCAGTACTTC. Translating it yields CASKLSRDGSYEQYF.

The sample holds a few counts of this clonotype. The CDR3 bases are TGCAGTGCTAGAGAGACTTCGCCATCCAATGAGCAGTTCTTC. Residues: CSARETSPSNEQFF. J is TRBJ2-1 and V is TRBV20-1; D is unclear. The germline V gene has CDR1 DFQATT and CDR2 SNEGSKA (reference sequence). V lost 0 bases and J 6 bases, leaving 12 bases between the germline ends. CDR3 size: 14 residues.

The rearrangement joins TRBV12-3 or TRBV12-4 to TRBJ2-7, with TRBD1 matching over 7 bases. The length of the CDR3 is 13 residues. The trim removed 4 bases at V and 8 bases at J, leaving 8 bases unmatched. The CDR3 DNA reads as TGTGCCAGCAGTTCCGGGACAGAGATCAAGCAGTACTTC. Protein product: CASSSGTEIKQYF.

This clonotype came up a few times. V usage is TRBV20-1 and J usage is TRBJ2-2; D remains ambiguous. The germline V gene has CDR1 DFQATT and CDR2 SNEGSKA (reference sequence). This CDR3 is 13 amino acids long. The ends were cut back, 3 bases at V and 1 base at J, with 6 bases in the middle. This chain's CDR3 is CSASEENTGELFF. In DNA, the CDR3 is TGCAGTGCTAGTGAAGAGAACACCGGGGAGCTGTTTTTT.